One and the same sample provided the 10 T cell receptor beta chains below, sequenced in a study of blood T cell repertoires in COVID-19 (dated by TCRdb to about 2020). Library prep was done by the immunoSEQ multiplex PCR assay. TCRdb re-hosts the immuneACCESS table, in-frame sequences only. Its copies lack some clones; in the studies checked, an unresolved V gene accounts for under half of them, and the cause for the rest is not known. A total of some 300,000 clones appear in this sample, roughly 90% of them only once. 2.9% of the sample is in the top ten clones. The sequencing sample was made of PBMCs or T cells enriched from blood (not recorded which). The receptors were sampled from a woman between 50 and 59 years old who had been exposed to COVID-19.

The chain joins TRBV2 to TRBJ1-3; TRBD1 matches at 7 bases. The V gene end was trimmed by 6 bases and the J gene end by 3 bases; junction bases not matched to a gene: 8. The CDR3 runs 15 residues. Per the germline V gene, CDR1 is SNHLY and CDR2 is FYNNEI. This CDR3 is CASRGEGGSGNTIYF. The CDR3 bases are TGTGCCAGCAGGGGAGAAGGGGGCAGTGGAAACACCATATATTTT.

V is TRBV6-1 and J is TRBJ1-1; 10 nucleotides match TRBD1. The length of the CDR3 is 17 residues. Germline-derived CDR1 and CDR2 are MNHNS and SASEGT. J was trimmed by 4 bases and V by 2 bases; bases with no gene match: 10. CDR3 region: CASSENWLGQGTTEAFF. The CDR3 DNA follows: TGTGCCAGCAGTGAAAACTGGCTGGGACAGGGGACCACTGAAGCTTTCTTT.

The CDR3 sequence is CASSLPQGEAFF. Written as DNA, the CDR3 is TGTGCCAGCAGCCTACCACAGGGTGAAGCTTTCTTT. The J gene is TRBJ1-1, the V gene TRBV3-1 (or the pseudogene TRBV3-2), with a weak D call TRBD1 (6 bases). Looked up from germline, CDR1 is LGHDT and CDR2 is YNNKEL (reference sequence). The CDR3 extends over 12 amino acids. Trimming cost V 4 bases and J 7 bases, with 10 bases left between them.

This chain links TRBV30 with TRBJ2-1, with 11 bases identical to TRBD2. The CDR3 sequence is 13 residues long. Germline assignment: CDR1 GTSNPN and CDR2 SVGIG (reference sequence). V lost 6 bases and J lost 7; bases outside the gene matches: 5. CDR3 DNA: TGTGCCTGTAGCGGGGGGGCTTGGAATGAGCAGTTCTTC. Protein sequence: CACSGGAWNEQFF.

The rearrangement joins TRBV5-8 to TRBJ1-2, with D perhaps matching TRBD1 (6 bases). There are 14 residues in the CDR3. The germline V and J ends were trimmed by 4 bases and 2 bases, with 12 bases remaining between them. Germline CDR1 reads SGHTS; CDR2 reads YDEGEE. The CDR3 bases are TGTGCCAGCAGCACTCGGACAGCGAACTATGGCTACACCTTC. It codes for CASSTRTANYGYTF.

The rearrangement links TRBV28 to TRBJ2-7; the match to TRBD1 covers 8 bases. The CDR3 is 14 residues long. V gave up 3 bases and J gave up 0 bases; unmatched junction bases: 1. Per germline, CDR1 MDHEN and CDR2 SYDVKM. The CDR3 DNA sequence: TGTGCCAGCAGTTTTCAGGGGGCCTCCTACGAGCAGTACTTC. It translates to CASSFQGASYEQYF.

The gene calls are TRBV18 and TRBJ2-7; 7 nucleotides line up with TRBD1. The germline CDR1 and CDR2 sequences are KGHSH and LQKENI. With V trimmed by 4 bases and J by 2 bases, 2 bases remained unmatched. The CDR3 contains 13 residues. The CDR3 bases are TGTGCCAGCTCACTGGGACAGCCCTACGAGCAGTACTTC. It codes for CASSLGQPYEQYF.

This clone was seen once. The V call is TRBV5-8, the J call TRBJ1-5; the D gene is possibly TRBD1 (5 bases). CDR1 is SGHTS and CDR2 is YDEGEE in the germline V gene. V gave up 0 bases and J gave up 1 base, with 14 bases separating them. The CDR3 covers 17 residues. This CDR3 is CASSLEEGRSSNQPQHF. The CDR3 bases are TGTGCCAGCAGCTTGGAGGAGGGGAGGTCGAGCAATCAGCCCCAGCATTTT.

The rearrangement uses TRBV4-1 and TRBJ1-1, with 7 nucleotides matching TRBD1. CDR3 length: 15 residues. The germline gives CDR1 MGHRA, CDR2 YSYEKL. V lost 2 bases to trimming and J lost 6 bases; unmatched junction nucleotides: 9. The CDR3 region is CASSQTGARSAEAFF. CDR3 nucleotides: TGCGCCAGCAGCCAAACAGGGGCGAGGTCCGCTGAAGCTTTCTTT.

The chain is built from TRBV2 and TRBJ1-5; TRBD1 aligns across 12 bases. The CDR3 sequence is 15 residues long. V was pared by 6 bases and J by 5 bases, with 5 bases of the junction left unmatched. The germline gives CDR1 SNHLY, CDR2 FYNNEI. The CDR3 nucleotides read TGTGCCAGCAGCGGGACAGGGGGCCAAGATCAGCCCCAGCATTTT. Residues: CASSGTGGQDQPQHF.